The T cell receptor beta chain described here comes from a study of shared clonotypes between healthy human individuals. The germline gives CDR1 MNHNS, CDR2 SASEGT. Deletions cut 6 bases from V and 2 bases from J, with 9 bases between. CDR3 length equals 13 residues. It was at deep level that the assay was run. Libraries were prepared by immunoSEQ multiplex PCR; TCRdb keeps only in-frame clonotypes and omits some of them. The sample includes over 2 million clones, roughly 94% seen only once; the top ten take 0.1% to 0.15%. To note about this clone: Its antigen is not known.

Overall study results and limits: A handful of donors showed sharing of approximately 5% of naive CD4 clonotypes. An expected dependence of interdonor clonotype sharing on sequencing depth was noted. Compared with clonotypes that all four donors shared, non-shared clonotypes had lower generation probabilities.

The rearrangement uses TRBV6-1 and TRBJ2-3, with D uncertain. This TCR came from a man aged 18 to 30 in good health. Sequencing was carried out using naive CD4+ T cells sorted from blood. Specified subset: CD45RA+ positively selected. In DNA form, the CDR3 reads TGTGCCAGCAGGGGCTACCTCACAGATACGCAGTATTTT. This translates into CASRGYLTDTQYF.